Included here is one T cell receptor (beta chain) sequence, with context. This specimen belongs to a study of blood T cell repertoires in COVID-19. Germline loops: CDR1 MNHEY, CDR2 SVGAGI. V was pared by 8 bases and J by 0 bases, with 7 bases between. The CDR3 totals 12 residues. In the authors' workflow: Cell counts per sample came from amplifying reference gene primers. Clones were sequenced by immunoSEQ multiplex PCR, and TCRdb holds only the in-frame ones, with some missing. The V and J calls and clone size come from that table; D and trimming were worked out from the DNA. The sample includes fewer than 95,000 clones, roughly 90% of them seen just once.

Sequenced input: peripheral blood. This sequence originates from a male donor with acute or convalescent COVID-19. The chain is built from TRBV6-5 and TRBJ1-2; the D gene is possibly TRBD1 (5 bases). For the CDR3, the DNA is TGTGCCAGCCAGGGTCCTAACTATGGCTACACCTTC. As protein: CASQGPNYGYTF.